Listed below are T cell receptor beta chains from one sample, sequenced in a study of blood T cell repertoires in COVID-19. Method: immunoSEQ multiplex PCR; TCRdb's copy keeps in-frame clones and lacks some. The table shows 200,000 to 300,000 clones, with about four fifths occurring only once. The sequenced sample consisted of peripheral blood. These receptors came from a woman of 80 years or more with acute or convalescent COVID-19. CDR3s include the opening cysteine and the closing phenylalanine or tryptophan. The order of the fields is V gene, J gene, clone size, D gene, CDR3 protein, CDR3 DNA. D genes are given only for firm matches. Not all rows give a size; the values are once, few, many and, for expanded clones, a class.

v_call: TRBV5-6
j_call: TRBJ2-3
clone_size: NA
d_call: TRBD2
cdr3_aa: CASSFRASGGADTQYF
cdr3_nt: TGTGCCAGCAGCTTTAGGGCAAGCGGGGGGGCAGATACGCAGTATTTT

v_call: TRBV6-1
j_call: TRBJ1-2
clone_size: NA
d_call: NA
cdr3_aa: CASSEVWALNYGYTF
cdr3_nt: TGTGCCAGCAGTGAAGTCTGGGCGCTAAACTATGGCTACACCTTC

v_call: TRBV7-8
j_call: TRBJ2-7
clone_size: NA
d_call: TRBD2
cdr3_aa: CASSLAAGLAGDYEQYF
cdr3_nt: TGTGCCAGCAGCTTAGCGGCGGGACTAGCGGGGGACTACGAGCAGTACTTC

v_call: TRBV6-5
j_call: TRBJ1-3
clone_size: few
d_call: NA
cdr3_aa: CASSYSSFGNTIYF
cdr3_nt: TGTGCCAGCAGTTACTCATCATTTGGAAACACCATATATTTT

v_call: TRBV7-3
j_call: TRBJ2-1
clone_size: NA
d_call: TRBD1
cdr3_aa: CASSFTGGSYNEQFF
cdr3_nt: TGTGCCAGCAGCTTCACAGGGGGCTCCTACAATGAGCAGTTCTTC

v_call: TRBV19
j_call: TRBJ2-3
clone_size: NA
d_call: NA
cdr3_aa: CASSSAGDTQYF
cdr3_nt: TGTGCCAGTAGTTCCGCAGGGGATACGCAGTATTTT

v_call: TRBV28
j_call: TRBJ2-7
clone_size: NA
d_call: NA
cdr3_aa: CASTLQGRGAYEQYF
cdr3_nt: TGTGCCAGCACCCTACAGGGCAGGGGTGCGTACGAGCAGTACTTC

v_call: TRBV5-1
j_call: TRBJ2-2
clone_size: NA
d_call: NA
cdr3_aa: CASSKGVAIGGELFF
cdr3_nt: TGCGCCAGCAGCAAGGGGGTAGCGATCGGCGGGGAGCTGTTTTTT

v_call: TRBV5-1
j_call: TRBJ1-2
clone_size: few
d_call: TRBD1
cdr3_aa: CASSLVTGGNYGYTF
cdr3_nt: TGCGCCAGCAGCTTGGTCACAGGGGGGAACTATGGCTACACCTTC

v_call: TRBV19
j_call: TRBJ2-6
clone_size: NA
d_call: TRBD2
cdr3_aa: CASSSTSGRSGANVLTF
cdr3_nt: TGTGCCAGTAGTTCGACTAGCGGCCGCTCTGGGGCCAACGTCCTGACTTTC

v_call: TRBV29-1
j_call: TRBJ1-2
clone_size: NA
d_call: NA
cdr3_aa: CSVLDRANYGYTF
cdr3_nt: TGCAGCGTTTTGGACAGAGCCAACTATGGCTACACCTTC

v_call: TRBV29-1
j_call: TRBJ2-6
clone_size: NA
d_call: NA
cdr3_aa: CSVEARAPSGANVLTF
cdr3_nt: TGCAGCGTTGAGGCCAGGGCCCCTTCTGGGGCCAACGTCCTGACTTTC

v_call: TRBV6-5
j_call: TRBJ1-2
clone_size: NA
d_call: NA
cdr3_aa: CASSYGQSKSFYGYTF
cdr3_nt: TGTGCCAGCAGTTACGGACAGTCTAAGTCCTTCTATGGCTACACCTTC

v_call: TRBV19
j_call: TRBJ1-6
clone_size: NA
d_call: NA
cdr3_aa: CASEGQENSPLHF
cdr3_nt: TGTGCCAGTGAGGGTCAGGAGAATTCACCCCTCCACTTT

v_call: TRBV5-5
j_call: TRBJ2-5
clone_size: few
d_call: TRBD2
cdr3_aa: CASSLASGGAGETQYF
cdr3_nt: TGTGCCAGCAGCTTGGCTAGCGGGGGGGCCGGAGAGACCCAGTACTTC

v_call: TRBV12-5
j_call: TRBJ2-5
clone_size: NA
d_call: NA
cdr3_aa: CASGFVRLVETQYF
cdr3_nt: TGTGCTAGTGGTTTCGTCCGACTAGTCGAGACCCAGTACTTC

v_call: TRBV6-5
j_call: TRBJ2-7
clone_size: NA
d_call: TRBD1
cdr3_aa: CASSFSGTGFYEQYF
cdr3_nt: TGTGCCAGCAGTTTCTCCGGGACAGGCTTCTACGAGCAGTACTTC